This T cell receptor (beta chain) is from a study of T-cell memory formation after mild COVID-19. Regarding this clonotype: What it recognizes is unknown.

Study results and limitations: Cross-reactive memory apparently joined, as some responding clones appeared in pre-infection memory. Researchers report contracting CD4+ clones mostly in CM and EM, with CD8+ clones in EMRA.

With V trimmed by 6 bases and J by 9 bases, 10 bases remained unmatched. In germline, CDR1 is DFQATT, CDR2 SNEGSKA (reference sequence). CDR3 length equals 13 residues. Researchers used 5'RACE with constant-segment primers to make TCR alpha and TCR beta cDNA libraries that carry sample barcodes and UMIs. TCRdb re-called the 5' RACE reads through MiXCR, storing one row per CDR3 protein. The sample records more than 300,000 distinct CDR3 sequences, roughly an eighth being singletons. The sample taken for sequencing was PBMCs or a T cell subset sorted from them (not recorded which). V is TRBV20-1 and J is TRBJ2-1; 8 bases line up with TRBD2. The source is a man in his late teens or twenties who had mild COVID-19 (a few samples of this study predate the infection). Cell type and time point are not known. This CDR3 reads CSATQGLGAEQFF. The CDR3 region has the DNA TGCAGTGCCACGCAGGGACTAGGAGCTGAGCAGTTCTTC.